This TCR beta chain was documented in a study of T cells in Graves' hyperthyroidism and ophthalmopathy (dated by TCRdb to the late 2010s). In the study overall: Peripheral blood samples were taken at initial diagnosis, before any treatment was given. To identify distinguishing TCR V-J signatures, a discovery cohort of about a hundred patients was used, comprising some 43 with Graves' ophthalmopathy and about 59 with stable Graves' hyperthyroidism. An independent validation cohort of fewer than 20 hyperthyroidism patients and about 16 patients who later progressed to ophthalmopathy tested prospective prediction of ophthalmopathy. For training and testing, the 100 or so patients in the discovery cohort were randomly divided in a 7:3 ratio. Thyroid tissue and blood T-cell repertoires from six or seven Graves' hyperthyroidism patients were also compared in the study. After blood sampling, hyperthyroidism patients were treated with methimazole at a starting dose of 30 mg daily, and ophthalmopathy patients were treated with high-dose intravenous methylprednisolone. TCR Vbeta CDR3 sequencing of 130 to 150 peripheral blood samples (more than 40 ophthalmopathy, about 75 hyperthyroidism and roughly 17 progressor patients) is reported in the paper.

The hyperthyroidism patients were between 18 and 65 years old and newly diagnosed, with a disease duration of less than 2 months. The study excluded patients with uncontrolled infections, other autoimmune diseases, pregnancy or lactation. Diagnoses relied on clinical symptoms, serum thyroxine and TRAb, thyroid ultrasound and orbital computed tomography. Blood from progressor patients was drawn when they were first diagnosed with hyperthyroidism, before any ophthalmopathy symptoms appeared. PBMCs were separated from over 9 ml of fresh peripheral blood using Ficoll-Paque density gradient centrifugation. Progressor patients were first diagnosed with Graves' hyperthyroidism and then developed ophthalmopathy during follow-up. Total RNA was extracted using Trizol reagent, and RNA quality was assessed on an Agilent 2100 Bioanalyzer. This clonotype was recorded many times. The specificity of this receptor is unknown. It has no much larger one-base neighbor in the sample; base qualities were not kept.

Overall study outcomes, separate from this receptor: Ophthalmopathy was separated from stable hyperthyroidism by a 13 V-J signature model, with 85% to 90% sensitivity and about 81% specificity obtained in cross-validation and 80%/75% obtained in testing. During validation, the model predicted progression to ophthalmopathy a median of roughly 7.1 months ahead of onset, with more than 60% sensitivity and 72.22% specificity. Most expanded thyroid clonotypes (frequency above 0.001) were also detected in blood, suggesting blood repertoires may reflect thyroid immune responses. Sample size was not statistically predetermined, and blinding of investigators to group allocation was not performed.

Looking up the germline V gene yields CDR1 SGHRS and CDR2 YFSETQ. V is clipped by 4 bases and J by 9 bases, and the sequence between their germline boundaries is 20 bases long. CDR3 length: 15 amino acids, cysteine to phenylalanine. The read is trimmed to its CDR3 DNA, 45 bases read in frame from base 1. The TCR beta CDR3 regions were amplified from the RNA transcripts. The first round of RT-PCR for the TCR CDR3 was performed with the HTBI primer set and the Qiagen OneStep RT-PCR kit. The libraries were constructed in a second round of multiplex PCR and then size-selected and purified. Sequencing of the libraries was done on an Illumina HiSeq2000 using paired-end 100 bp reads. As for the authors' bioinformatics: SOAPnuke was used to process the raw data, throwing out any read that contained adapters or uncalled bases, had a mean Phred below 15, or lacked an exact constant-primer or identifier match. COPE v1.2.5 was used to merge high-quality paired reads, and clonotypes were defined as unique nucleotide sequences. Clonotypes were aligned to IMGT TRBV, TRBD and TRBJ reference segments using MiTCR v1.1. The analysis was restricted to V-J combinations with a frequency above 0.0001, which together covered just over 99% of the repertoires. A TCS score was defined as the ratio between F50 (clonal expansion) and ExV (chaos), using BLOSUM62-based TCRdist between CDR3 peptides within each V-J. Welch's t-statistics and random forest reduced 514 V-J features to 10 to 15, which were used in a naive Bayes classifier (R e1071). TCRdb reran the public reads through fastp at Q25 and MiXCR, keeping productive beta chains. Merged by CDR3 protein, the rows form single entries marked with the most common genes and DNA. The V and J calls were not made by the authors but by TCRdb's processing. This sample is represented by roughly 400,000 distinct CDR3 sequences; roughly 14% of them were singletons. Of the sample, roughly 26% falls within the top ten clones.

This receptor chain uses TRBV5-1 and TRBJ2-1, and the D gene may be TRBD1, 6 bases matching. Sequences were obtained from blood. This receptor was identified in a woman younger than 35 with Graves' hyperthyroidism that later progressed to Graves' ophthalmopathy. In nucleotides, the sequence is TGCGCCAGCAGCAACCGGACAGCCGCCATGGGTGAGCAGTTCTTC. This translates into CASSNRTAAMGEQFF.